The entry that follows covers one T cell receptor (beta chain) sequence. What it binds is not known. Alongside a J-beta primer mix, a sample-barcoded 5' primer served in a second PCR lasting about 7 to 12 cycles. Through a template-switch adaptor with 12 random nucleotides, each cDNA molecule received a tag. TCRdb processed the 5' RACE reads anew with MiXCR; each CDR3 protein has one entry. The data show some 1,500,000 distinct CDR3 sequences, roughly two fifths seen once. This sample was included in a study of blood T cells in healthy people across ages. Looking at the study overall: The capture of about one barcoded beta molecule per two T cells was achieved by template switching.

Findings of the study overall: Long-lived and aged donors differed, with more naive CD4+ cells and higher diversity in the long-lived.

This CDR3 comprises 14 residues. Germline V CDR1 and CDR2: KGHSH, LQKENI. Trimming shortened V by 5 bases and J by 6 bases, and 14 bases separated the two germline ends. The receptor's source is a woman aged 18-29 years in good health. Specimen: blood. V usage is TRBV18 and J usage is TRBJ2-4, with D perhaps TRBD2 (5 bases). The CDR3 is CASSGPAEPNIQYF. DNA for the CDR3: TGTGCCAGCTCAGGGCCAGCGGAACCAAACATTCAGTACTTC.